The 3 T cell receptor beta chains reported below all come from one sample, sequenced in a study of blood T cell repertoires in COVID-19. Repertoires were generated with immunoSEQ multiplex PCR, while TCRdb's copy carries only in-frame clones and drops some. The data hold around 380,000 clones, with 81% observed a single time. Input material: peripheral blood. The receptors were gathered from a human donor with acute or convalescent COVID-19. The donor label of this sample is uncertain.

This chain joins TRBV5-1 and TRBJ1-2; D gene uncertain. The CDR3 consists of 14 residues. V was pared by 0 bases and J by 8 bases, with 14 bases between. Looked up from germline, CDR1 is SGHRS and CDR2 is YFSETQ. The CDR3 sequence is CASSLAARDAGYTF. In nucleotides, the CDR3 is TGCGCCAGCAGCTTGGCGGCGCGGGATGCGGGCTACACCTTC.

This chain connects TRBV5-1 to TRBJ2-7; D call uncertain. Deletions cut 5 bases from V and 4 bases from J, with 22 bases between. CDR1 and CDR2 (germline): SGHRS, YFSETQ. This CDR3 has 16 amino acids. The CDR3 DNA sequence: TGCGCCAGCAGGACTCGAGGCGGTCTCGGTGTGTACGAGCAGTACTTC. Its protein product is CASRTRGGLGVYEQYF.

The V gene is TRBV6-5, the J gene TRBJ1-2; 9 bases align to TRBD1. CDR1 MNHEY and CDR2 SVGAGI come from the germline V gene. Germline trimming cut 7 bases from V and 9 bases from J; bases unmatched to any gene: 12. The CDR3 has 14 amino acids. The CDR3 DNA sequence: TGTGCCAGCAACAGGCGACAGGGGGATTTCAGCTACACCTTC. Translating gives CASNRRQGDFSYTF.